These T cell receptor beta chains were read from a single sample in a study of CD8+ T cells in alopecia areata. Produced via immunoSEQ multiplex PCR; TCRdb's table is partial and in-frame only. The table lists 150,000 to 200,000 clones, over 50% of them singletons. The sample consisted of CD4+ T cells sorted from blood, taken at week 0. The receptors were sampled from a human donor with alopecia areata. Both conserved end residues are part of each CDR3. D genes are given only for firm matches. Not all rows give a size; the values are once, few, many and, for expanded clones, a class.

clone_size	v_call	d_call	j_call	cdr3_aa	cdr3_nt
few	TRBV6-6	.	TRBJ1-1	CASSQTVEDTEAFF	TGTGCCAGCAGTCAGACAGTGGAGGACACTGAAGCTTTCTTT
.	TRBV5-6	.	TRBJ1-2	CASSIDSPNYGYTF	TGTGCCAGCAGCATCGACAGCCCTAACTATGGCTACACCTTC
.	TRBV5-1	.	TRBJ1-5	CASSLDRGSNQPQHF	TGCGCCAGCAGCTTGGATCGGGGCTCCAATCAGCCCCAGCATTTT
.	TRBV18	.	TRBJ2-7	CASSPVGSAYEQYF	TGTGCCAGCTCACCTGTGGGCAGTGCCTACGAGCAGTACTTC
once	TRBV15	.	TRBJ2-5	CATSRAPQETQYF	TGTGCCACCAGCAGGGCGCCCCAAGAGACCCAGTACTTC
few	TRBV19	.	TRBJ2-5	CATRQAGETQYF	TGTGCCACCCGACAGGCGGGGGAGACCCAGTACTTC
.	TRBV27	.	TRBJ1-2	CASSLSRESYGYTF	TGTGCCAGCAGTTTATCGCGGGAATCCTATGGCTACACCTTC
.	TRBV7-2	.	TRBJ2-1	CASSLAHTYNEQFF	TGTGCCAGCAGCTTAGCGCACACGTACAATGAGCAGTTCTTC
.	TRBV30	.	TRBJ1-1	CAWKGQVGAEAFF	TGTGCCTGGAAGGGTCAGGTGGGGGCTGAAGCTTTCTTT
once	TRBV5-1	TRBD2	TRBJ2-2	CASSMRGANTGELFF	TGCGCCAGCAGCATGCGGGGGGCGAACACCGGGGAGCTGTTTTTT
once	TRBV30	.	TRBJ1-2	CAWMPVGYGYTF	TGTGCCTGGATGCCAGTCGGCTATGGCTACACCTTC
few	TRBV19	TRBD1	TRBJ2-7	CASKSRGRYEQYF	TGTGCCAGTAAGTCCAGGGGGCGGTACGAGCAGTACTTC
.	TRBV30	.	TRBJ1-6	CAGSLGGGNSPLHF	TGTGCCGGTAGCCTCGGCGGGGGAAATTCACCCCTCCACTTT
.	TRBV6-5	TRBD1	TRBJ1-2	CASSPTGLDGYTF	TGTGCCAGCAGCCCGACAGGGTTGGATGGCTACACCTTC
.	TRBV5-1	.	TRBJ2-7	CASSLAGFPGSYEQYF	TGCGCCAGCAGCTTGGCCGGGTTCCCAGGCTCCTACGAGCAGTACTTC
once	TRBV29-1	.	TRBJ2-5	CSAGDQETQYF	TGCAGCGCCGGAGATCAAGAGACCCAGTACTTC
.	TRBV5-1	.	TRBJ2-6	CASSLAWVPRANVLTF	TGCGCCAGCAGCTTGGCCTGGGTCCCTAGGGCCAACGTCCTGACTTTC
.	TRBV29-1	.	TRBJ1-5	CSVATGTPDLGEPQHF	TGCAGCGTTGCCACCGGGACACCAGATCTCGGGGAGCCCCAGCATTTT
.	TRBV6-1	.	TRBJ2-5	CASSELGVSGETQYF	TGTGCCAGCAGTGAATTGGGGGTGTCGGGCGAGACCCAGTACTTC
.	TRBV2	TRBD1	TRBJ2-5	CASSVDRVETQYF	TGTGCCAGCAGTGTGGACAGGGTAGAGACCCAGTACTTC
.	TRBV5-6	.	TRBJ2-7	CASSFGVEQYF	TGTGCCAGCAGCTTTGGGGTTGAGCAGTACTTC
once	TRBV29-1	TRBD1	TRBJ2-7	CSVERDRGYEQYF	TGCAGCGTGGAACGGGACAGGGGCTACGAGCAGTACTTC
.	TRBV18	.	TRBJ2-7	CASSPVEGSYEQYF	TGTGCCAGCTCGCCTGTTGAGGGTTCCTACGAGCAGTACTTC
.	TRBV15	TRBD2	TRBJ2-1	CATSRGVAGGLGEQFF	TGTGCCACCAGCAGAGGGGTAGCGGGGGGGCTAGGTGAGCAGTTCTTC
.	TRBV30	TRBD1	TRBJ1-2	CAWTFRDRGYGYTF	TGTGCCTGGACCTTCCGGGACAGGGGATATGGCTACACCTTC
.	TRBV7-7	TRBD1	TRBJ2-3	CASSPLGLTGPDNTQYF	TGTGCTAGCAGCCCCCTTGGACTGACAGGGCCAGATAATACGCAGTATTTT
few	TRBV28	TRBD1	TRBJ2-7	CASRPRGTGGHEQYF	TGTGCCAGCAGGCCCCGAGGGACAGGGGGCCACGAGCAGTACTTC
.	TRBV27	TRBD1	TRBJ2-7	CASSLVSGTGGYEQYF	TGTGCCAGCAGTTTAGTTTCAGGGACAGGGGGCTACGAGCAGTACTTC
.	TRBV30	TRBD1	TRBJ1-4	CAWGGTDHEKLFF	TGTGCCTGGGGTGGGACAGACCATGAAAAACTGTTTTTT
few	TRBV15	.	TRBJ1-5	CATSREDSTYNQPQHF	TGTGCCACCAGCAGAGAAGACAGCACCTACAATCAGCCCCAGCATTTT
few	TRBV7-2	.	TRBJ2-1	CASSGYNEQFF	TGTGCCAGCAGCGGTTACAATGAGCAGTTCTTC
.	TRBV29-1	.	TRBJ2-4	CSVEVGGVAKNIQYF	TGCAGCGTTGAAGTAGGAGGGGTAGCCAAAAACATTCAGTACTTC
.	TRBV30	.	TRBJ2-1	CAWRTKGSGDEQFF	TGTGCCTGGAGAACAAAGGGGAGTGGGGATGAGCAGTTCTTC
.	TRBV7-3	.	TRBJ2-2	CASSLVVPGKAGELFF	TGTGCCAGCAGCTTAGTAGTCCCAGGGAAGGCCGGGGAGCTGTTTTTT